A selection of T cell receptor beta chains follows, all from one sample in a study of T cells in Graves' hyperthyroidism and ophthalmopathy. TCRdb reanalysed the multiplex PCR reads using MiXCR and keeps one entry per CDR3 protein. This table holds approximately 720,000 distinct CDR3 sequences, around 20% found once. Sequenced material: blood. The receptor source for this set is a woman aged 50 to 65 with Graves' hyperthyroidism that later progressed to Graves' ophthalmopathy. Both conserved end residues are part of each CDR3. A D gene is named only where the DNA matches it firmly. The size field is filled for only some rows; it gives once, few, many or a size class.

J | D | V | size | CDR3 | DNA
TRBJ2-2 | TRBD2 | TRBV7-9 | few | CASTLGLAGTGELFF | TGTGCCAGCACTTTGGGACTAGCGGGCACCGGGGAGCTGTTTTTT
TRBJ1-1 | NA | TRBV7-9 | NA | CASSGRGVNTEAFF | TGTGCCAGCAGCGGCCGGGGGGTGAACACTGAAGCTTTCTTT
TRBJ1-6 | NA | TRBV20-1 | NA | CSARGSVTDNSPLHF | TGCAGTGCTAGAGGTAGTGTCACTGATAATTCACCCCTCCACTTT
TRBJ2-6 | NA | TRBV29-1 | NA | CSVDTGPGANVLTF | TGCAGCGTTGATACGGGTCCTGGGGCCAACGTCCTGACTTTC
TRBJ1-6 | NA | TRBV7-9 | many | CASSLEWGNSPLHF | TGTGCCAGCAGCCTAGAGTGGGGGAATTCACCCCTCCACTTT
TRBJ1-6 | TRBD1 | TRBV9 | NA | CASSVDPLTGGGSPLHF | TGTGCCAGCAGCGTAGATCCGTTGACAGGGGGCGGGTCACCCCTCCACTTT
TRBJ2-1 | NA | TRBV9 | few | CASSSQIEWAGTQFF | TGTGCCAGCAGCTCCCAAATTGAGTGGGCAGGGACCCAGTTCTTC
TRBJ1-5 | NA | TRBV6-1 | many | CASSRTLERNQPQHF | TGTGCCAGCAGTCGAACCCTAGAGCGCAATCAGCCCCAGCATTTT
TRBJ1-1 | NA | TRBV5-1 | many | CASSLGGRQGSEAFF | TGCGCCAGCAGCTTAGGGGGACGGCAAGGGTCTGAAGCTTTCTTT
TRBJ1-3 | NA | TRBV4-1 | few | CASRLGGGQGNTIYF | TGCGCCAGCAGGTTAGGAGGGGGTCAAGGAAACACCATATATTTT
TRBJ1-6 | TRBD1 | TRBV5-1 | many | CASSGTDLYNSPLHF | TGCGCCAGCAGCGGGACAGATTTATATAATTCACCCCTCCACTTT
TRBJ1-4 | TRBD1 | TRBV3-1 | many | CASSQNPGQGNEKLFF | TGTGCCAGCAGCCAAAACCCGGGACAGGGAAATGAAAAACTGTTTTTT
TRBJ1-1 | TRBD1 | TRBV3-1 | many | CASSQSGTGGPAEAFF | TGTGCCAGCAGCCAATCCGGGACAGGGGGTCCCGCTGAAGCTTTCTTT
TRBJ1-5 | TRBD1 | TRBV24-1 | many | CATRATGGENQPQHF | TGTGCCACCAGAGCGACAGGGGGGGAGAATCAGCCCCAGCATTTT
TRBJ1-1 | NA | TRBV5-1 | many | CASSLSSANTEAFF | TGCGCCAGCAGCCTGAGCTCAGCGAACACTGAAGCTTTCTTT
TRBJ2-7 | TRBD1 | TRBV12-5 | few | CASGLRPSGTGVTYEQYF | TGTGCTAGTGGTTTGAGACCCTCCGGGACAGGGGTAACGTACGAGCAGTACTTC
TRBJ1-1 | TRBD1 | TRBV9 | few | CASSTRTGDNTEAFF | TGTGCCAGCAGCACCCGGACAGGGGATAACACTGAAGCTTTCTTT
TRBJ2-5 | NA | TRBV27 | many | CASSFFEGPQETQYF | TGTGCCAGCAGTTTCTTCGAGGGCCCCCAAGAGACCCAGTACTTC
TRBJ1-2 | NA | TRBV3-1 | many | CASSTGGGGASVGYTF | TGTGCCAGCAGCACAGGCGGTGGAGGGGCGAGTGTTGGCTACACCTTC
TRBJ2-1 | TRBD2 | TRBV12-3/TRBV12-4 | many | CASSLASGGVSYNEQFF | TGTGCCAGCAGTTTAGCTAGCGGGGGGGTCTCCTACAATGAGCAGTTCTTC
TRBJ2-3 | NA | TRBV20-1 | NA | CSARIDTQYF | TGCAGTGCCAGAATAGATACGCAGTATTTT
TRBJ1-3 | NA | TRBV2 | NA | CASSESGNTIYF | TGTGCCAGCAGTGAGTCGGGAAACACCATATATTTT
TRBJ2-3 | TRBD1 | TRBV30 | NA | CAWSGTGEWTDTQYF | TGTGCCTGGAGTGGGACAGGGGAGTGGACAGATACGCAGTATTTT
TRBJ1-3 | NA | TRBV7-2 | NA | CASSLTAYSGNTIYF | TGTGCCAGCAGCTTGACAGCCTACTCTGGAAACACCATATATTTT
TRBJ2-3 | NA | TRBV6-1 | few | CASSLRIGTDTRYF | TGTGCCAGCAGTTTACGTATCGGCACAGATACGCGGTATTTT
TRBJ2-5 | TRBD1 | TRBV7-9 | NA | CASSRIGTAQETQYF | TGTGCCAGCAGCCGGATAGGGACAGCCCAAGAGACCCAGTACTTC
TRBJ1-1 | TRBD1 | TRBV19 | NA | CASSVDRGTNTEAFF | TGTGCCAGTAGTGTCGACAGGGGTACAAACACTGAAGCTTTCTTT
TRBJ2-2 | NA | TRBV30 | many | CAWSVVFEGTGELFF | TGTGCCTGGAGTGTAGTATTTGAGGGGACCGGGGAGCTGTTTTTT
TRBJ2-2 | NA | TRBV12-5 | few | CASGSRHRPGELFF | TGTGCTAGTGGTTCCCGACACAGGCCCGGGGAGCTGTTTTTT
TRBJ2-6 | TRBD1 | TRBV11-3 | NA | CASSPLGDRGQTGANVLTF | TGTGCCAGCAGCCCACTAGGGGACAGGGGGCAGACTGGGGCCAACGTCCTGACTTTC
TRBJ2-1 | NA | TRBV30 | many | CAWSVGGRHNEQFF | TGTGCCTGGAGTGTCGGAGGACGGCACAATGAGCAGTTCTTC
TRBJ1-6 | TRBD1 | TRBV6-1 | many | CASRDRGLDSPLHF | TGTGCCAGCAGAGACAGGGGATTAGATTCACCCCTCCACTTT
TRBJ2-5 | TRBD1 | TRBV7-9 | few | CASSPEGTAYQETQYF | TGTGCCAGCAGCCCAGAAGGGACAGCCTACCAAGAGACCCAGTACTTC
TRBJ2-3 | NA | TRBV27 | NA | CASSSLVASTDTQYF | TGTGCCAGCAGCAGTTTAGTAGCGAGCACAGATACGCAGTATTTT
TRBJ1-5 | NA | TRBV3-1 | few | CAISESWGQNQPQHF | TGTGCCATCAGTGAAAGTTGGGGGCAGAATCAGCCCCAGCATTTT
TRBJ2-3 | NA | TRBV6-7 | NA | CASRRTIFSTDTQYF | TGTGCCAGCCGTAGGACTATCTTTAGCACAGATACGCAGTATTTT
TRBJ2-7 | TRBD1 | TRBV29-1 | few | CSVEDLRGTGASYEQYF | TGCAGCGTTGAAGATCTTAGAGGGACAGGGGCCTCCTACGAGCAGTACTTC